The rows below give T cell receptor beta chains drawn from one sample of a study of CXCR3-negative and CXCR3-positive naive CD8 T cells. TCRdb reprocessed the 5' RACE reads, with one entry per CDR3 protein and no DNA. Its listing shows about 53,000 distinct CDR3 sequences. Sequencing used naive CXCR3- CD8+ T cells from blood. The receptors were sampled from a human donor in good health. Some clones in this sample may be carry-over from other donors' samples. The CDR3 runs from the conserved cysteine through the conserved F or W. Fields, in order: CDR3 length, J gene, V gene, CDR3 protein.

>15|TRBJ1-4|TRBV2
CASEKPAGWQEKLFF
>14|TRBJ2-7|TRBV6-2/TRBV6-3
CASSTGQVSYEQYF
>13|TRBJ1-2|TRBV7-2
CASSLATTSGYTF
>12|TRBJ2-2|TRBV25-1
CASSVDHQELFF
>13|TRBJ2-1|TRBV29-1
CSHSGRGYNEQFF
>13|TRBJ1-1|TRBV29-1
CSPVGRDGIEAFF
>15|TRBJ2-1|TRBV9
CASSEDLGTYNEQFF
>19|TRBJ2-6|TRBV5-1
CASSLFSGPDISGANVLTF
>15|TRBJ2-4|TRBV20-1
CSARDVSSPGDIQYF
>14|TRBJ2-3|TRBV2
CASSAPAGTDTQYF